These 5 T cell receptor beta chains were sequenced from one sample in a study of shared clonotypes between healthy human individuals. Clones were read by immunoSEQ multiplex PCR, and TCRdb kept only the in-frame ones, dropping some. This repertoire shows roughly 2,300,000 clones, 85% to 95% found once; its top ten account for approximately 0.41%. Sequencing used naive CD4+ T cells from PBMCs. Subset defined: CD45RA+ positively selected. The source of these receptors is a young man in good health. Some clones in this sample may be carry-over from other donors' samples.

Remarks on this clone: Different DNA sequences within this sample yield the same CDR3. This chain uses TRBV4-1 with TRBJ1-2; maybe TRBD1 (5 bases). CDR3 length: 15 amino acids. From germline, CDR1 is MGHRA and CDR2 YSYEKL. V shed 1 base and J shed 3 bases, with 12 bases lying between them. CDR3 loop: CASSQAGTGDYGYTF. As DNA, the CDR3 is TGCGCCAGCAGCCAAGCCGGGACGGGGGACTATGGCTACACCTTC.

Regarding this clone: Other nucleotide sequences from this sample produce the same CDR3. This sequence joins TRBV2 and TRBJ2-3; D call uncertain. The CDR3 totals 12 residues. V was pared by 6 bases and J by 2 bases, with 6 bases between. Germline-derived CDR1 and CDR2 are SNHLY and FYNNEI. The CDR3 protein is CASSYSTDTQYF. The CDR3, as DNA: TGTGCCAGCAGCTATTCCACAGATACGCAGTATTTT. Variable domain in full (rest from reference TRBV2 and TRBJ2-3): EPEVTQTPSHQVTQMGQEVILRCVPISNHLYFYWYRQILGQKVEFLVSFYNNEISEKSEIFDDQFSVERPDGSNFTLKIRSTKLEDSAMYFCASSYSTDTQYFGPGTRLTVL.

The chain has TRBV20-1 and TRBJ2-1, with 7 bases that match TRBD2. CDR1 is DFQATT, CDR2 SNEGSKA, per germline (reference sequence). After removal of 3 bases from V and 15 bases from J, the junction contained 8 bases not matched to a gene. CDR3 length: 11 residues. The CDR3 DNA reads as TGCAGTGCTAGGCTAGCGGAGGGGCGGTTCTTC. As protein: CSARLAEGRFF.

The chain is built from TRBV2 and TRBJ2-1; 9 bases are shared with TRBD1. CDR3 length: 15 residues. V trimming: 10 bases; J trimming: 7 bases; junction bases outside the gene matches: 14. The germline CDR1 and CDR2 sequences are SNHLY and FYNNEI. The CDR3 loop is CATQSGTGQGNEQFF. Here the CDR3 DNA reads TGTGCCACCCAATCCGGGACAGGGCAAGGAAATGAGCAGTTCTTC.

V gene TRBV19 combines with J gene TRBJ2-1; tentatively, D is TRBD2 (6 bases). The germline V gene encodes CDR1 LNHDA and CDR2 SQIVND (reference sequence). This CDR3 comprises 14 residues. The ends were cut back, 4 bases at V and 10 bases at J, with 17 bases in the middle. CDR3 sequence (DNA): TGTGCCAGTAGTAACCCCGGGGAGGTAAAGGAGCAGTTCTTC. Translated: CASSNPGEVKEQFF.